This TCR beta chain was recorded in a study of Graves' ophthalmopathy and Graves' hyperthyroidism. Turning to the study itself: Ophthalmopathy not arising within 18 months of follow-up defined hyperthyroidism as stable.

Of note for this clonotype: A much larger clone differs by one base, so this may be a read error.

The germline gives CDR1 SGHTA, CDR2 FQGNSA. The CDR3 is 16 amino acids. Trimming cost V 5 bases and J 4 bases, with 21 bases left between them. Enrolled hyperthyroidism patients had a new diagnosis, a duration under 2 months, and an age of 18 to 65. Clinical symptoms, serum thyroxine, TRAb, thyroid ultrasound and orbital computed tomography were relied on for diagnosis. Amplifying from RNA transcripts, the study obtained TCR beta CDR3 regions. First-round RT-PCR employed HTBI primers, with a second-round multiplex PCR after it. TCRdb independently ran MiXCR on the multiplex PCR reads; one entry per CDR3 protein. The sample has around 1,000,000 distinct CDR3 sequences, about two fifths seen once.

V and J are TRBV7-2 and TRBJ2-7; D ambiguous. The receptor's source is an adult man with Graves' hyperthyroidism. The material sequenced was peripheral blood or thyroid tissue (not recorded which). This chain's CDR3 is CASSPLTGSSAYEQYF. Here the CDR3 DNA reads TGTGCCAGCAGCCCCCTAACTGGCTCCTCGGCATACGAGCAGTACTTC.